The 11 T cell receptor beta chains below all came from one sample that was sequenced in a study of vaccination and CD4 T cells after COVID-19. Antigens for these TCRs are unknown. Once obtained from cultured CD4+ T cells, the DNA was sequenced using the Oncomine TCR Beta short-read assay. Each CDR3 protein is one row after TCRdb ran MiXCR on the PCR reads. The table includes about 19,000 distinct CDR3 sequences, around 52% detected once. Noted treatment: roughly 11-day PBMC culture with coronavirus spike peptide pools or control peptides (ViraFEST assay). The sequenced material came from CD4+ T cells from blood, cultured in vitro. The receptors were sampled from a human donor who had recovered from COVID-19.

In its sample, this clonotype was seen a few times. The J gene is TRBJ1-6, the V gene TRBV7-9; D may be TRBD1 (5 bases). This CDR3 is 16 amino acids long. Germline V gene sequence: CDR1 SEHNR, CDR2 FQNEAQ (reference sequence). Trimming cost V 0 bases and J 5 bases, with 11 bases left between them. The CDR3 nucleotides are TGTGCCAGCAGCTTAGCGTCCGGACATAATAATTCACCCCTCCACTTT. Amino acids: CASSLASGHNNSPLHF.

The V call is TRBV11-2, the J call TRBJ1-2; D call uncertain. Germline CDR1 and CDR2: SGHAT and FQNNGV. Trimming pared 5 bases from V and 3 bases from J, leaving 16 bases between. The CDR3 runs to 15 residues. CDR3 protein: CASSPFTQQDYGYTF. DNA for the CDR3: TGTGCCAGCAGCCCCTTTACCCAGCAGGACTATGGCTACACCTTC.

The rearrangement links TRBV7-9 to TRBJ1-2; 7 bases are a match to TRBD1. The length of the CDR3 is 17 residues. V gave up 1 base and J gave up 5 bases; unmatched junction bases: 13. CDR1 is SEHNR, CDR2 FQNEAQ, per germline (reference sequence). Here the CDR3 DNA reads TGTGCCAGCAGCTTAGAAGCGGGACAGACGATTTTATATGGCTACACCTTC. It encodes CASSLEAGQTILYGYTF.

This sequence joins TRBV29-1 and TRBJ2-2, with TRBD1 identical over 10 bases. Germline trimming cut 6 bases from V and 5 bases from J; bases unmatched to any gene: 6. The CDR3 covers 14 residues. The germline gives CDR1 SQVTM, CDR2 ANQGSEA. In nucleotides, the CDR3 is TGCAGCGTCCGGGACAGGGGATCAACCGGGGAGCTGTTTTTT. Its translation is CSVRDRGSTGELFF.

This clonotype has just a few counts. J is TRBJ2-5 and V is TRBV20-1; 10 bases match TRBD2. J lost 5 bases, V lost 3 bases, and 6 bases had no gene match. Looked up from germline, CDR1 is DFQATT and CDR2 is SNEGSKA (reference sequence). The CDR3 loop spans 14 amino acids. The CDR3 sequence: CSASLAGVKETQYF. DNA of the CDR3: TGCAGTGCTAGTCTAGCGGGAGTTAAGGAGACCCAGTACTTC.

The chain combines TRBV12-3 or TRBV12-4 with TRBJ2-4, with 7 bases that match TRBD2. The CDR3 is 13 amino acids. V was pared by 5 bases and J by 7 bases, with 5 bases of the junction left unmatched. In DNA form, the CDR3 reads TGTGCCAGCAGTGCGACTAGCATGAACATTCAGTACTTC. Translated: CASSATSMNIQYF.

Here the CDR3 DNA reads TGTGCCATCAGTGAGTTACTAGCGGGAGGGAGAACAGATACGCAGTATTTT. Amino acid sequence: CAISELLAGGRTDTQYF. V and J are TRBV10-3 and TRBJ2-3, with 13 bases matching TRBD2. The J segment lost 3 bases and the V segment lost 1 base, leaving 4 bases of the junction unmatched. The CDR3 length is 17 residues. Germline lookup yields CDR1 ENHRY and CDR2 SYGVKD.

This clonotype was seen a few times. The chain combines TRBV27 with TRBJ2-1, with TRBD1 matching 10 bases. The germline CDR1 and CDR2 sequences are MNHEY and SMNVEV (reference sequence). After removal of 7 bases from V and 7 bases from J, the junction contained 4 bases not matched to a gene. The CDR3 sequence is 13 residues long. The CDR3 sequence is CASTPGQGNEQFF. The CDR3 nucleotides read TGTGCCAGCACACCGGGACAGGGGAATGAGCAGTTCTTC.

This sequence joins TRBV5-5 and TRBJ2-2, with no clear D. V was cut by 6 bases and J by 7 bases, with 16 bases left in between. This CDR3 is built from 14 residues. Germline assignment: CDR1 SGHKS and CDR2 YYEKEE (reference sequence). The CDR3 loop is CASTKTPGVGELFF. CDR3 sequence (DNA): TGTGCCAGCACCAAGACCCCAGGCGTCGGGGAGCTGTTTTTT. Filled out from reference TRBV5-5 and TRBJ2-2, the complete variable domain reads DAGVTQSPTHLIKTRGQQVTLRCSPISGHKSVSWYQQVLGQGPQFIFQYYEKEERGRGNFPDRFSARQFPNYSSELNVNALLLGDSALYLCASTKTPGVGELFFGEGSRLTVL.

The CDR3 nucleotides are TGTGCCAGCAGTTTAACCTTCAGGACAGGCGATAATTCACCCCTCCACTTT. This codes for CASSLTFRTGDNSPLHF. The chain employs TRBV27 and TRBJ1-6; TRBD1 matches at 7 bases. V was pared by 2 bases and J by 5 bases, with 9 bases of the junction left unmatched. This CDR3 is 17 amino acids long. CDR1 is MNHEY, CDR2 SMNVEV, per germline (reference sequence).

The J gene is TRBJ1-2, the V gene TRBV5-4; 7 positions match TRBD1. Germline CDR1 is SGHNT and CDR2 is YYREEE (reference sequence). The CDR3 consists of 14 residues. Unmatched junction bases numbered 11, after V lost 4 bases and J lost 8 bases. CDR3 region: CASSPTDRVGGYTF. CDR3 bases: TGTGCCAGCAGCCCAACCGACAGGGTCGGAGGCTACACCTTC.